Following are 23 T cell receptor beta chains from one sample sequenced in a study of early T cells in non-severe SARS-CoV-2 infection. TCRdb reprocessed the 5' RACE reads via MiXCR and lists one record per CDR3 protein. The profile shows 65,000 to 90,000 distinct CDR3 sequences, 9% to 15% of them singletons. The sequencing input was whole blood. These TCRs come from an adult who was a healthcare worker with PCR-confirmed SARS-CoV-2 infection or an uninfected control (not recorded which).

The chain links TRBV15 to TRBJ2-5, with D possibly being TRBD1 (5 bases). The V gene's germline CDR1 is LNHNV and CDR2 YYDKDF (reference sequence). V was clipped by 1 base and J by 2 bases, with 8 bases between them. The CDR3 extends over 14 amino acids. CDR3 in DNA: TGTGCCACCAGCAGAGCGACAGCGCAAGAGACCCAGTACTTC. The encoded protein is CATSRATAQETQYF.

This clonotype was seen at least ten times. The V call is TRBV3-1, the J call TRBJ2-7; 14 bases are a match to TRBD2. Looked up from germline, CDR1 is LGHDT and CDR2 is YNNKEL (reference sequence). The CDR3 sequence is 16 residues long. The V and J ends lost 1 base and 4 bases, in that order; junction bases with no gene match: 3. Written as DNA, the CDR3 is TGTGCCAGCAGCCAAGGTGGGACTAGCGGGAGATACGAGCAGTACTTC. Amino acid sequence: CASSQGGTSGRYEQYF.

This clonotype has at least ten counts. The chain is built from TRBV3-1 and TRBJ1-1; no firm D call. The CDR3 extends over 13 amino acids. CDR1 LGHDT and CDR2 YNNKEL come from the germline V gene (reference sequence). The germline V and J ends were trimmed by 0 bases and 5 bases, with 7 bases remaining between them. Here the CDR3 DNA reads TGTGCCAGCAGCCAAGATTTTGGTACTGAAGCTTTCTTT. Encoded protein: CASSQDFGTEAFF. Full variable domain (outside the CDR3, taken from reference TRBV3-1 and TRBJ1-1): DTAVSQTPKYLVTQMGNDKSIKCEQNLGHDTMYWYKQDSKKFLKIMFSYNNKELIINETVPNRFSPKSPDKAHLNLHINSLELGDSAVYFCASSQDFGTEAFFGQGTRLTVV.

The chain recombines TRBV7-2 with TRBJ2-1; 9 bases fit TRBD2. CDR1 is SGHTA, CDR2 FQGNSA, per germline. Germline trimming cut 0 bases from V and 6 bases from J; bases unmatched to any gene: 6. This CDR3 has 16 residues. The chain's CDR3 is CASSLAAQRGVNEQFF. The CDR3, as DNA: TGTGCCAGCAGCTTAGCTGCCCAGCGGGGGGTCAATGAGCAGTTCTTC.

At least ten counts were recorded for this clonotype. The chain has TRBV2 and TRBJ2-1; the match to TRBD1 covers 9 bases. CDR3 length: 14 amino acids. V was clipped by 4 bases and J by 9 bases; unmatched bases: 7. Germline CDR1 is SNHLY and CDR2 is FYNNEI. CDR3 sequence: CASSGDRGTSEQFF. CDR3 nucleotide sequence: TGTGCCAGCAGTGGTGACAGGGGGACCTCTGAGCAGTTCTTC.

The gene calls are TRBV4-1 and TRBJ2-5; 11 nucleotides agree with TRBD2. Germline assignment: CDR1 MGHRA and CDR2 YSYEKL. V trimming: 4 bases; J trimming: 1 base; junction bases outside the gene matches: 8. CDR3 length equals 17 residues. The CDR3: CASSRGRLAGSQETQYF. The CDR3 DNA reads TGCGCCAGCAGCCGAGGGCGACTAGCGGGGTCCCAAGAGACCCAGTACTTC.

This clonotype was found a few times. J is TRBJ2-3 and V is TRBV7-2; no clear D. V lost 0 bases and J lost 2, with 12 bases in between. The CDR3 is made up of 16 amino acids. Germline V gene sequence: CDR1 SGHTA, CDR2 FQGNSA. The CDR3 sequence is CASSLARAGFTDTQYF. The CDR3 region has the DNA TGTGCCAGCAGCTTAGCAAGGGCAGGATTCACAGATACGCAGTATTTT.

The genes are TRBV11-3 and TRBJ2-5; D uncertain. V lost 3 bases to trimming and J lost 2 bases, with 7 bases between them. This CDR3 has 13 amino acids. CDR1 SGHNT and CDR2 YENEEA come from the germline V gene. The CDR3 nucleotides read TGTGCCAGCAGCTTCGGACGGCAAGAGACCCAGTACTTC. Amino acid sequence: CASSFGRQETQYF.

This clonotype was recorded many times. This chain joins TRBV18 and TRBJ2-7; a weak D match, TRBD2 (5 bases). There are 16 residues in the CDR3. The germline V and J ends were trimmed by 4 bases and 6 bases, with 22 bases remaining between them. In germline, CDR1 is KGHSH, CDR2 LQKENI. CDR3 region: CASSQSSPGYGGEQYF. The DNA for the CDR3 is TGTGCCAGCTCACAATCCTCGCCGGGGTACGGAGGCGAGCAGTACTTC.

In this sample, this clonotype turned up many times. Here the CDR3 DNA reads TGTGCCAGCAGCTCCCGACAGGGTTTAACAGATACGCAGTATTTT. Its translation is CASSSRQGLTDTQYF. This chain links TRBV7-9 with TRBJ2-3; TRBD1 matches 7 bases. CDR1 is SEHNR, CDR2 FQNEAQ, per germline (reference sequence). V trimming: 4 bases; J trimming: 3 bases; junction bases outside the gene matches: 7. CDR3 length equals 15 residues. The whole variable domain, remainder taken from reference TRBV7-9 and TRBJ2-3, is DTGVSQNPRHKITKRGQNVTFRCDPISEHNRLYWYRQTLGQGPEFLTYFQNEAQLEKSRLLSDRFSAERPKGSFSTLEIQRTEQGDSAMYLCASSSRQGLTDTQYFGPGTRLTVL.

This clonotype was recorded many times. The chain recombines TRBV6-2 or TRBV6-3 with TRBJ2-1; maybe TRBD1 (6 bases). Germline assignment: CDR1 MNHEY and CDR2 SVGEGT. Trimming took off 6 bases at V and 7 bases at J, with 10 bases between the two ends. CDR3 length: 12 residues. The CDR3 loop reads CASSPTGNEQFF. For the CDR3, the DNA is TGTGCCAGCAGCCCCACAGGGAATGAGCAGTTCTTC.

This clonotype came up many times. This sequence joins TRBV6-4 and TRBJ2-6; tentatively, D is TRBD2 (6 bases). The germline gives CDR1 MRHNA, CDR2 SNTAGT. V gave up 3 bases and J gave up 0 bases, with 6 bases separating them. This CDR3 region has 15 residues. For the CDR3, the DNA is TGTGCCAGCAGTGAGGGACTCTCTGGGGCCAACGTCCTGACTTTC. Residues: CASSEGLSGANVLTF.

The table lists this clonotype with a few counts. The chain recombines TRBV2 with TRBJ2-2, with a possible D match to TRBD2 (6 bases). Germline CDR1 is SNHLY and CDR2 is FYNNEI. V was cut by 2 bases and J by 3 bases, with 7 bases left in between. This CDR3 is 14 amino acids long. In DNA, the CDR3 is TGTGCCAGCAGTGAACGGGGGTACACCGGGGAGCTGTTTTTT. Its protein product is CASSERGYTGELFF.

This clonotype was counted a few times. This CDR3 is CASSLRTGGGNQPQHF. The CDR3 region has the DNA TGCGCCAGCAGTCTAAGGACAGGGGGTGGCAATCAGCCCCAGCATTTT. This chain connects TRBV23-1 to TRBJ1-5, with 10 bases fitting TRBD1. TRBV23-1 is recorded as an ORF, its role being uncertain. The CDR3 consists of 16 residues. V lost 4 bases and J lost 2; bases outside the gene matches: 5.

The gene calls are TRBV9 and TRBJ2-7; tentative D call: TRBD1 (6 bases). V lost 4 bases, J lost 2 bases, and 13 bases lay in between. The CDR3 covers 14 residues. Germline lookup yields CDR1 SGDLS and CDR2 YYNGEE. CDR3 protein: CASSLDWGPYEQYF. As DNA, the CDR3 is TGTGCCAGCAGCTTGGACTGGGGGCCCTACGAGCAGTACTTC.

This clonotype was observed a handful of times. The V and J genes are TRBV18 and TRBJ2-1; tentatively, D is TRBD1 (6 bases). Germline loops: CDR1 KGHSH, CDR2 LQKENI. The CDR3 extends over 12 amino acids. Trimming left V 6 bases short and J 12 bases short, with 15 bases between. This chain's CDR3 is CASSHPGTRQFF. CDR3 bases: TGTGCCAGCTCCCACCCGGGGACACGGCAGTTCTTC.

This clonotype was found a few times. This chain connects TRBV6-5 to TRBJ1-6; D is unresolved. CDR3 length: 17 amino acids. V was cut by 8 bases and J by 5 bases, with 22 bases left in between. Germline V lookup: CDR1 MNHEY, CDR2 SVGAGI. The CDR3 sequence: CASHPKPGPGHNSPLHF. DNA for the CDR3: TGTGCCAGCCATCCCAAACCGGGTCCCGGGCATAATTCACCCCTCCACTTT.

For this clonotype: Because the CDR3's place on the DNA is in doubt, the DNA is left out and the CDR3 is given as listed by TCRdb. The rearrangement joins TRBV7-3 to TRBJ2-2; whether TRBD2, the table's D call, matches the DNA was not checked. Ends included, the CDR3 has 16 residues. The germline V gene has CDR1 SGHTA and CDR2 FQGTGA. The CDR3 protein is CASSLMGGRPPGSCFF.

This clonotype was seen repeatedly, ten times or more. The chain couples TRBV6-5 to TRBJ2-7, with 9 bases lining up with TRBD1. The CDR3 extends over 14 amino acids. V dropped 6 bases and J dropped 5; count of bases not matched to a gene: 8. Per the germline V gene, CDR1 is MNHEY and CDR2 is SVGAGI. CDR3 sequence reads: CASRSRDRDDEQYF. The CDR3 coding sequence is TGTGCCAGCAGAAGCCGGGACAGGGACGACGAGCAGTACTTC.

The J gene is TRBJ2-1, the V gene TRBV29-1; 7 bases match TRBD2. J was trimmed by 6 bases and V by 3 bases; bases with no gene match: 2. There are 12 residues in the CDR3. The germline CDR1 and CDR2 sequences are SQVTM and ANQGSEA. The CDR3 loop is CSVERESNEQFF. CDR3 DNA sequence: TGCAGCGTTGAGCGGGAGTCCAATGAGCAGTTCTTC.

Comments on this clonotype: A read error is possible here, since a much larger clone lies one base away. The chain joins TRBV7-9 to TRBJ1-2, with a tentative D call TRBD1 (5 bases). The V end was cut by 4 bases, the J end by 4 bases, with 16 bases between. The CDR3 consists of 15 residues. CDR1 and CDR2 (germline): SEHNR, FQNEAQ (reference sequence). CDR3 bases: TGTGCCAGCAGCTCATCAAGGGGCCTAGGCTATGGCTACACCTTC. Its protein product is CASSSSRGLGYGYTF.

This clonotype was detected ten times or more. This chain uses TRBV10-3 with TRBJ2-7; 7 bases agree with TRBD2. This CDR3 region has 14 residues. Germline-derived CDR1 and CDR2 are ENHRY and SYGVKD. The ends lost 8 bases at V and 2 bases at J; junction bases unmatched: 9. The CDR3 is CAISPVGGAYEQYF. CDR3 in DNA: TGTGCCATCTCCCCTGTGGGGGGGGCCTACGAGCAGTACTTC.

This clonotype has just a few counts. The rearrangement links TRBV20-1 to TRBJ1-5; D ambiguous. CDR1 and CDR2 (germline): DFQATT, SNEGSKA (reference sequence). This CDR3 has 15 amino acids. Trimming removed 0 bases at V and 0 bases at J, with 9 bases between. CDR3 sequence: CSARDASASNQPQHF. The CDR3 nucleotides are TGCAGTGCTAGAGATGCGTCGGCTAGCAATCAGCCCCAGCATTTT.